This TCR beta chain was recovered during a study of blood T cell repertoires in COVID-19. TCRdb keeps only in-frame clones here, not all; method: immunoSEQ multiplex PCR. The sample has roughly 250,000 clones; about 86% are singletons. CDR1 is SGHRS, CDR2 YFSETQ, per germline. With V trimmed by 9 bases and J by 4 bases, 6 bases remained unmatched. CDR3 length: 13 residues. This clone was seen a few times. The source is a woman in her twenties or thirties with COVID-19, enrolled during active disease. The specimen sequenced was peripheral blood. The chain links TRBV5-1 to TRBJ1-2; 10 positions match TRBD1. CDR3 in DNA: TGCGCCAATCTCCGGGACAGGGGCTATGGCTACACCTTC. Residues: CANLRDRGYGYTF.